This is a list of T cell receptor beta chains from one sample in a study of blood T cell repertoires in COVID-19. The method was immunoSEQ multiplex PCR; TCRdb's version includes in-frame clones alone and lacks a portion of them. The sample contains about 200,000 clones, approximately 83% of which appear only once. Sequenced sample: PBMCs or T cells enriched from blood (not recorded which). Every receptor here comes from a woman aged 40 to 49 with acute COVID-19. CDR3s include the opening cysteine and the closing phenylalanine or tryptophan. Fields, in order: J gene, clone size, V gene, D gene, CDR3 protein, CDR3 DNA. D genes are given only for firm matches. Expanded clones get a size class; other rows say once, few or many, or leave the size out.

TRBJ2-5 NA TRBV5-1 NA CASSLTGGLGETQYF TGCGCCAGCAGCTTGACCGGGGGGCTGGGGGAGACCCAGTACTTC
TRBJ1-2 NA TRBV4-1 NA CASSQGTVVSVYTF TGCGCCAGCAGCCAAGGGACAGTGGTTTCGGTCTACACCTTC
TRBJ1-3 NA TRBV7-9 TRBD1 CASSPPGTGLGTIYF TGTGCCAGCAGCCCCCCCGGGACAGGTCTCGGCACCATATATTTT
TRBJ2-1 once TRBV4-1 NA CASSQVPVGGGSYNEQFF TGCGCCAGCAGCCAAGTCCCGGTCGGGGGAGGATCCTACAATGAGCAGTTCTTC
TRBJ2-2 NA TRBV6-6 NA CASSGNRESGELFF TGTGCCAGCAGTGGGAACAGGGAATCCGGGGAGCTGTTTTTT
TRBJ1-3 few TRBV27 TRBD1 CASSISGTGGNTIYF TGTGCCAGCAGTATATCGGGGACAGGCGGAAACACCATATATTTT
TRBJ1-2 NA TRBV19 NA CASSINQGLGYTF TGTGCCAGTAGTATCAATCAGGGTTTAGGCTACACCTTC
TRBJ2-7 once TRBV20-1 NA CSARRDDEQYF TGCAGTGCTAGGCGGGACGACGAGCAGTACTTC
TRBJ2-1 once TRBV12-3/TRBV12-4 TRBD2 CASSTGTNNEQFF TGTGCCAGCAGCACCGGGACTAACAATGAGCAGTTCTTC
TRBJ2-6 NA TRBV30 NA CAWSFGGANVLTF TGTGCCTGGAGTTTTGGCGGGGCCAACGTCCTGACTTTC
TRBJ1-2 NA TRBV25-1 TRBD1 CASSDRDRAYGYTF TGTGCCAGCAGTGATCGGGACAGGGCCTATGGCTACACCTTC
TRBJ1-4 few TRBV5-5 NA CASSLGGLNEKLFF TGTGCCAGCAGTTTAGGGGGTCTTAATGAAAAACTGTTTTTT
TRBJ1-6 NA TRBV7-8 TRBD1 CASSPRTGGSYNSPLHF TGTGCCAGCAGTCCCAGGACAGGGGGCTCCTATAATTCACCCCTCCACTTT
TRBJ2-7 NA TRBV6-5 TRBD2 CAAVVGTSGNYEQYF TGTGCCGCCGTGGTAGGGACTAGCGGAAACTACGAGCAGTACTTC
TRBJ2-6 NA TRBV30 TRBD2 CAWSRGGSFPGANVLTF TGTGCCTGGAGTCGGGGCGGGAGTTTCCCTGGGGCCAACGTCCTGACTTTC
TRBJ2-1 NA TRBV4-1 TRBD1 CASTTPGTEKGGDEQFF TGCGCCAGTACTACCCCCGGGACAGAAAAAGGGGGCGATGAGCAGTTCTTC
TRBJ2-1 NA TRBV20-1 NA CSASSYNEQFF TGCAGTGCGAGCTCCTACAATGAGCAGTTCTTC
TRBJ2-3 NA TRBV14 NA CASSQDWRGGGRTDTQYF TGTGCCAGCAGCCAAGATTGGAGGGGGGGAGGCCGCACAGATACGCAGTATTTT